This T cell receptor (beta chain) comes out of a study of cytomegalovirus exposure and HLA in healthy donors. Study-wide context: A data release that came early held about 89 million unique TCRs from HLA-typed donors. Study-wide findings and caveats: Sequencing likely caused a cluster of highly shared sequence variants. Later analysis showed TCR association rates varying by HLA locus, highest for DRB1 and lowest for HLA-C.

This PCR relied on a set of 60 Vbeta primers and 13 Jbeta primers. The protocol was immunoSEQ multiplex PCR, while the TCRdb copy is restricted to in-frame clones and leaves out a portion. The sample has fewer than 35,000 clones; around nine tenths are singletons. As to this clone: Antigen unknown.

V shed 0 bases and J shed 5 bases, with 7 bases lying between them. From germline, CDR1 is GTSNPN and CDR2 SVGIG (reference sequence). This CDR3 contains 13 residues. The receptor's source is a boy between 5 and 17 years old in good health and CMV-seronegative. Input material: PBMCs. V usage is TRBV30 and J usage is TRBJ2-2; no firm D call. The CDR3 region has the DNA TGTGCCTGGAGTGTCCCCGGGACCGGGGAGCTGTTTTTT. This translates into CAWSVPGTGELFF.